These 5 T cell receptor beta chains were sequenced from one sample in a study of response to subunit inactivated influenza vaccine. Each CDR3 protein is one row after TCRdb ran MiXCR on the RT-PCR reads. Among approximately 520,000 distinct CDR3 sequences listed, less than 30% were seen once. Sequenced material: CD4+ T cells sorted from PBMCs, taken less than 6 days after vaccination. All receptors come from a man aged 50-59 years who received an inactivated influenza vaccine.

This clonotype was observed a handful of times. V is TRBV6-5 and J is TRBJ1-2; no clear D. The CDR3 is made up of 14 amino acids. In germline, CDR1 is MNHEY, CDR2 SVGAGI. The ends were cut back, 2 bases at V and 7 bases at J, with 14 bases in the middle. CDR3 in amino acids: CASSYTHSPGGYTF. The CDR3 DNA reads TGTGCCAGCAGTTACACTCATTCCCCCGGTGGCTACACCTTC.

This clonotype was counted a few times. The chain uses TRBV12-3 or TRBV12-4 and TRBJ1-1; D is unresolved. The CDR3 loop spans 12 amino acids. Trimming took off 6 bases at V and 5 bases at J, with 10 bases between the two ends. This CDR3 is CASRYLTTEAFF. CDR3 in DNA: TGTGCCAGCAGATACCTAACAACTGAAGCTTTCTTT.

The chain has TRBV15 and TRBJ2-7; either TRBD1 or TRBD2 may fit D (5 bases each). Germline CDR1 and CDR2: LNHNV and YYDKDF (reference sequence). Trimming stripped 0 bases from V and 0 bases from J, with 12 bases between. The CDR3 has 16 residues. Here the CDR3 reads CATSRDRAGSSYEQYF. CDR3 nucleotide sequence: TGTGCCACCAGCAGAGATCGAGCAGGGAGCTCCTACGAGCAGTACTTC.

The chain joins TRBV24-1 to TRBJ2-3, with 8 positions matching TRBD1. Germline CDR1 reads KGHDR; CDR2 reads SFDVKD. CDR3 length: 14 amino acids. The J segment lost 3 bases and the V segment lost 3 bases, leaving 1 base of the junction unmatched. CDR3 sequence: CATSDRTGTDTQYF. CDR3 coding DNA: TGTGCCACCAGTGATAGGACAGGGACAGATACGCAGTATTTT.

Only a few counts were recorded for this clonotype. The chain combines TRBV6-2 or TRBV6-3 with TRBJ2-5; possible D gene TRBD1, 6 bases. From germline, CDR1 is MNHEY and CDR2 SVGEGT. V was shortened by 7 bases and J by 6 bases, with 21 bases between the two germline ends. The CDR3 has 15 amino acids. This CDR3 reads CASKTDLTGNKTQYF. The CDR3 nucleotides read TGTGCCAGCAAGACTGACCTGACAGGAAATAAGACCCAGTACTTC.